This record covers a single T cell receptor (beta chain). Antigen unknown. Germline V gives CDR1 MNHEY, CDR2 SVGEGT. Trimming removed 2 bases at V and 0 bases at J, with 7 bases between. CDR3 length: 15 residues. The sample originates from a study of T cell repertoires in cytomegalovirus infection. Study-level points and caveats: Ex vivo responses were dominated by HLA-C-restricted CMV-specific TCR beta clonotypes.

TCRdb redid the calling of the reads with MiXCR, one entry per CDR3 protein. The repertoire holds fewer than 1,000,000 distinct CDR3 sequences, roughly 31% seen once, with around 15% in the top ten. The chain couples TRBV6-2 or TRBV6-3 to TRBJ1-4, with D hard to call. The source is a human donor in good health (CMV status not recorded). Some clones in this sample may be carry-over from other donors' samples. The sequencing here drew on cultured CD8+ T cells from PBMCs, taken from culture after CMV antigen stimulation. The CDR3 spells CASSYTYSTNEKLFF. Written as DNA, the CDR3 is TGTGCCAGCAGTTACACGTACTCAACTAATGAAAAACTGTTTTTT.